What follows are 14 T cell receptor beta chains derived from one specimen sequenced in a study of CD8+ T cells in alopecia areata. cDNA prepared by RNA extraction and subsequent reverse transcription served as the template for sequencing. The repertoire was sequenced with immunoSEQ multiplex PCR; TCRdb's copy has only in-frame clones and lacks some. The sample lists roughly 100,000 clones; less than 70% were seen once. Sequenced input: CD4+ T cells sorted from blood. The receptors were sampled from a human donor in good health.

This clone was detected only a few times. The J gene is TRBJ2-1, the V gene TRBV30; 10 bases are a match to TRBD2. V gave up 7 bases and J gave up 4 bases; unmatched junction bases: 7. The germline CDR1 and CDR2 sequences are GTSNPN and SVGIG (reference sequence). The CDR3 has 14 amino acids. For the CDR3, the DNA is TGTGCCTTCCGGTTAGCGGGGGGATACAATGAGCAGTTCTTC. Its translation is CAFRLAGGYNEQFF.

J is TRBJ1-1 and V is TRBV6-5, with a weak D call TRBD1 (5 bases). Germline V CDR1 and CDR2: MNHEY, SVGAGI. The germline V and J ends were trimmed by 0 bases and 4 bases, with 9 bases remaining between them. CDR3 length: 14 residues. For the CDR3, the DNA is TGTGCCAGCAGTTACTCGAGGGGTTTCACTGAAGCTTTCTTT. It encodes CASSYSRGFTEAFF.

This clone was detected once. The genes are TRBV30 and TRBJ2-1; 7 nucleotides line up with TRBD2. J lost 3 bases, V lost 0 bases, and 5 bases had no gene match. This CDR3 comprises 15 residues. Germline-derived CDR1 and CDR2 are GTSNPN and SVGIG (reference sequence). The chain's CDR3 is CAWSVSSGVYNEQFF. The CDR3 nucleotides are TGTGCCTGGAGTGTATCCAGCGGGGTCTACAATGAGCAGTTCTTC.

The chain combines TRBV5-1 with TRBJ2-5, with D possibly being TRBD1 (6 bases). V lost 4 bases, J lost 2 bases, and 12 bases lay in between. This CDR3 is built from 14 residues. Germline lookup yields CDR1 SGHRS and CDR2 YFSETQ. CDR3 sequence: CASSQGQKQETQYF. The CDR3 bases are TGCGCCAGCAGCCAAGGACAGAAGCAAGAGACCCAGTACTTC. The full variable domain, rest sourced from reference TRBV5-1 and TRBJ2-5, is KAGVTQTPRYLIKTRGQQVTLSCSPISGHRSVSWYQQTPGQGLQFLFEYFSETQRNKGNFPGRFSGRQFSNSRSEMNVSTLELGDSALYLCASSQGQKQETQYFGPGTRLLVL.

The J gene is TRBJ1-1, the V gene TRBV18, with D perhaps matching TRBD1 (6 bases). V was pared by 1 base and J by 1 base, with 10 bases between. Germline CDR1 reads KGHSH; CDR2 reads LQKENI. The CDR3 spans 15 residues. The CDR3 is CASSPQSRGNTEAFF. The CDR3 region has the DNA TGTGCCAGCTCACCACAATCCAGGGGGAACACTGAAGCTTTCTTT.

On this clone itself: This clone may be a read error of a much larger clone one base away. The chain joins TRBV7-6 to TRBJ1-2; TRBD1 matches at 7 bases. J was trimmed by 2 bases and V by 3 bases; bases with no gene match: 12. The CDR3 loop spans 17 amino acids. The V gene's germline CDR1 is SGHVS and CDR2 FNYEAQ. CDR3 bases: TGTGCCAGCAGCTTTGGATACGTGACAGGGCCCAACTATGGCTACACCTTC. This translates into CASSFGYVTGPNYGYTF.

This chain connects TRBV5-4 to TRBJ1-1; TRBD1 might be the D (6 bases). The CDR3 extends over 15 amino acids. The V gene's germline CDR1 is SGHNT and CDR2 YYREEE (reference sequence). Trimming took off 1 base at V and 4 bases at J, with 14 bases between the two ends. The CDR3 DNA is TGTGCCAGCAGCTTGATGGGCCGAGGGGGCACTGAAGCTTTCTTT. Its translation is CASSLMGRGGTEAFF.

This chain uses TRBV27 with TRBJ1-1; D not resolved. V was cut by 2 bases and J by 0 bases, with 7 bases left in between. Germline CDR1 reads MNHEY; CDR2 reads SMNVEV (reference sequence). The CDR3 contains 14 residues. The CDR3 region is CASSLPTMNTEAFF. The CDR3 nucleotides are TGTGCCAGCAGTTTACCCACGATGAACACTGAAGCTTTCTTT.

This clone was counted between two and nine times. The V call is TRBV30, the J call TRBJ2-5; tentative D call: TRBD2 (6 bases). Germline values: CDR1 GTSNPN, CDR2 SVGIG (reference sequence). The CDR3 totals 13 residues. Trimming took 0 bases from V and 7 from J, leaving 12 bases between them. In DNA form, the CDR3 reads TGTGCCTGGAGTGTACAAGCGGGCGGGACCCAGTACTTC. Protein: CAWSVQAGGTQYF.

V usage is TRBV29-1 and J usage is TRBJ2-5, with D possibly being TRBD1 (6 bases). Trimming left V 2 bases short and J 2 bases short, with 21 bases between. Per the germline V gene, CDR1 is SQVTM and CDR2 is ANQGSEA. This CDR3 spans 17 amino acids. The CDR3 reads CSVEWPLGARGQETQYF. CDR3 sequence (DNA): TGCAGCGTTGAATGGCCATTGGGGGCTCGTGGTCAAGAGACCCAGTACTTC.

V gene TRBV7-2 combines with J gene TRBJ2-1; D is possibly TRBD1 or TRBD2 (5 bases each). The CDR3 covers 16 residues. Trimming removed 5 bases at V and 2 bases at J, with 16 bases between. From germline, CDR1 is SGHTA and CDR2 FQGNSA. This chain's CDR3 is CASSLGPPKTYNEQFF. For the CDR3, the DNA is TGTGCCAGCAGCCTGGGACCACCGAAGACCTACAATGAGCAGTTCTTC.

This clone was seen a single time. V gene TRBV6-5 combines with J gene TRBJ1-2; perhaps TRBD1 as D (5 bases). Germline CDR1 MNHEY, CDR2 SVGAGI. The CDR3 consists of 12 residues. V shed 5 bases and J shed 7 bases, with 11 bases lying between them. The DNA for the CDR3 is TGTGCCAGCAGTGACTGGGGCGCTGGCTACACCTTC. It translates to CASSDWGAGYTF.

The rearrangement joins TRBV25-1 to TRBJ2-5; 9 bases line up with TRBD1. From germline, CDR1 is MGHDK and CDR2 SYGVNS. This CDR3 comprises 18 residues. The V gene end was trimmed by 2 bases and the J gene end by 7 bases; junction bases not matched to a gene: 17. Written as DNA, the CDR3 is TGTGCCAGCAGTGAACCCCAGGACAGGGGCGAAAGAATTGGGACCCAGTACTTC. It codes for CASSEPQDRGERIGTQYF.

The rearrangement joins TRBV11-2 to TRBJ1-2; possible D gene TRBD1, 5 bases. In germline, CDR1 is SGHAT, CDR2 FQNNGV. This CDR3 is 16 amino acids long. Trimming stripped 1 base from V and 2 bases from J, with 14 bases between. CDR3 in DNA: TGTGCCAGCAGCTTAGCACTCTCGGGGCAGAACTATGGCTACACCTTC. Translating gives CASSLALSGQNYGYTF.